This is a list of T cell receptor beta chains from one sample in a study of T-cell reconstitution after alpha-beta-depleted transplantation in children. MiXCR, applied by TCRdb to the PCR reads, yields one record per CDR3 protein. This sample yields 250,000 to 400,000 distinct CDR3 sequences, of which around 25% are seen a single time; 9.5% to 13% belongs to the top ten. Here the sequenced sample was PBMCs, mostly from graft donor cells, taken 180 days after TCRalphabeta/CD19-depleted stem cell transplant. Receptor source: a male patient younger than 18 who had a stem cell transplant for acute lymphoblastic leukemia, so the T cells may come from the graft donor. Both conserved end residues are part of each CDR3. A D gene is named only where the DNA matches it firmly. Clone size is stated in some rows and not others, as once, few, many or a class when expanded.

CDR3aa: CASTQQGAETQYF; CDR3nt: TGCGCCAGCACCCAGCAGGGAGCCGAGACCCAGTACTTC; j_gene: TRBJ2-5; d_gene: .; v_gene: TRBV5-1; abundance: many
CDR3aa: CASSVGHWGWDYGYTF; CDR3nt: TGTGCCAGCAGCGTCGGACACTGGGGTTGGGACTATGGCTACACCTTC; j_gene: TRBJ1-2; d_gene: .; v_gene: TRBV11-2; abundance: few
CDR3aa: CSVEVKGTQGETQYF; CDR3nt: TGCAGCGTTGAAGTCAAGGGGACGCAGGGCGAGACCCAGTACTTC; j_gene: TRBJ2-5; d_gene: .; v_gene: TRBV29-1; abundance: few
CDR3aa: CASSALGSSYEQYF; CDR3nt: TGTGCCAGCAGCGCACTGGGGAGCTCCTACGAGCAGTACTTC; j_gene: TRBJ2-7; d_gene: .; v_gene: TRBV9; abundance: .
CDR3aa: CASSGPGQGYEQYF; CDR3nt: TGCGCCAGCAGCGGACCGGGACAGGGGTACGAGCAGTACTTC; j_gene: TRBJ2-7; d_gene: TRBD1; v_gene: TRBV5-1; abundance: .
CDR3aa: CASSQKKNWDSFSYEQYF; CDR3nt: TGCGCCAGCAGCCAAAAGAAGAATTGGGACAGTTTCTCCTACGAGCAGTACTTC; j_gene: TRBJ2-7; d_gene: TRBD1; v_gene: TRBV4-1; abundance: few
CDR3aa: CASSYDRSAYEQYF; CDR3nt: TGTGCCAGCAGTTACGACAGAAGCGCCTACGAGCAGTACTTC; j_gene: TRBJ2-7; d_gene: .; v_gene: TRBV6-5; abundance: .
CDR3aa: CASRGTEGAQGTGELFF; CDR3nt: TGCGCCAGCCGCGGGACCGAAGGGGCGCAAGGCACCGGGGAGCTGTTTTTT; j_gene: TRBJ2-2; d_gene: .; v_gene: TRBV10-1; abundance: few
CDR3aa: CSAMWGLQETQYF; CDR3nt: TGCAGCGCCATGTGGGGACTGCAAGAGACCCAGTACTTC; j_gene: TRBJ2-5; d_gene: .; v_gene: TRBV29-1; abundance: .
CDR3aa: CASSLGGTETQYF; CDR3nt: TGTGCCAGCAGCTTAGGGGGCACAGAGACCCAGTACTTC; j_gene: TRBJ2-5; d_gene: .; v_gene: TRBV7-3; abundance: many
CDR3aa: CSARGTRKGGGYTF; CDR3nt: TGCAGTGCTAGGGGGACCCGCAAGGGGGGTGGCTACACCTTC; j_gene: TRBJ1-2; d_gene: .; v_gene: TRBV20-1; abundance: .
CDR3aa: CASSLRGGRVETPRYF; CDR3nt: TGTGCCAGCAGCTTGAGGGGCGGGAGGGTAGAGACTCCAAGGTACTTC; j_gene: TRBJ2-5; d_gene: TRBD2; v_gene: TRBV7-2; abundance: .
CDR3aa: CASGLVKDWALAKNIQYF; CDR3nt: TGTGCTAGTGGTTTGGTAAAGGACTGGGCCTTAGCCAAAAACATTCAGTACTTC; j_gene: TRBJ2-4; d_gene: .; v_gene: TRBV12-5; abundance: few
CDR3aa: CASSLGGLGYEQFF; CDR3nt: TGTGCCAGCAGCTTAGGGGGTCTAGGATATGAGCAGTTCTTC; j_gene: TRBJ2-1; d_gene: .; v_gene: TRBV11-2; abundance: .
CDR3aa: CASSFARGPQETQYF; CDR3nt: TGTGCCAGCAGTTTTGCCAGGGGGCCTCAAGAGACCCAGTACTTC; j_gene: TRBJ2-5; d_gene: TRBD1; v_gene: TRBV28; abundance: many
CDR3aa: CASSFRVFF; CDR3nt: TGTGCCAGCAGCTTTCGGGTCTTCTTT; j_gene: TRBJ1-1; d_gene: .; v_gene: TRBV7-2; abundance: few
CDR3aa: CASSLDVNRGATGELFF; CDR3nt: TGTGCCAGCAGCTTAGATGTTAACAGGGGCGCCACCGGGGAGCTGTTTTTT; j_gene: TRBJ2-2; d_gene: TRBD1; v_gene: TRBV7-3; abundance: .
CDR3aa: CASSQEEGRGPVYNEQFF; CDR3nt: TGTGCCAGCAGCCAAGAGGAAGGGCGGGGCCCTGTCTACAATGAGCAGTTCTTC; j_gene: TRBJ2-1; d_gene: .; v_gene: TRBV3-1; abundance: .
CDR3aa: CASTSGLAANEQLF; CDR3nt: TGTGCCAGCACCTCGGGACTAGCTGCCAATGAGCAGTTATTC; j_gene: TRBJ2-1; d_gene: TRBD2; v_gene: TRBV27; abundance: .
CDR3aa: CASSLGGAVGPPLHF; CDR3nt: TGTGCCAGCAGCCTAGGGGGCGCGGTTGGTCCACCCCTCCACTTT; j_gene: TRBJ1-6; d_gene: TRBD1; v_gene: TRBV7-9; abundance: .
CDR3aa: CASSLSGGGVSYEQYF; CDR3nt: TGCGCCAGCAGCCTGTCGGGCGGAGGGGTATCCTACGAGCAGTACTTC; j_gene: TRBJ2-7; d_gene: .; v_gene: TRBV5-1; abundance: .
CDR3aa: CSAKQGSSYNEQFF; CDR3nt: TGCAGTGCTAAACAGGGGAGCTCCTACAATGAGCAGTTCTTC; j_gene: TRBJ2-1; d_gene: TRBD1; v_gene: TRBV20-1; abundance: .